The TCR beta chain described here comes from a study of T cell responses to AZD1222 COVID-19 vaccine. About this clone: Its antigen is still unknown.

Overall study results and limits: Nearly half of spike-specific TCRs reportedly target variant regions that are unmutated in the B.1.351 and B.1.1.7 variants. Donors, mostly white British, included more females; clonal diversity was possibly underestimated.

TCRdb keeps only in-frame clones here, not all; method: immunoSEQ multiplex PCR. The profile shows fewer than 200,000 clones, approximately 92% of them singletons. V lost 5 bases and J lost 1; bases outside the gene matches: 8. The CDR3 length is 18 residues. From germline, CDR1 is LNHDA and CDR2 SQIVND (reference sequence). The source was peripheral blood, collected on day 0 of AZD1222 vaccination. The sequence was obtained from an adult in good health. The chain joins TRBV19 to TRBJ2-3; 14 bases match TRBD2. CDR3 sequence (DNA): TGTGCCAGTAGTTCCGGGACTAGCGGGAGATTTGGCACAGATACGCAGTATTTT. Translating gives CASSSGTSGRFGTDTQYF.